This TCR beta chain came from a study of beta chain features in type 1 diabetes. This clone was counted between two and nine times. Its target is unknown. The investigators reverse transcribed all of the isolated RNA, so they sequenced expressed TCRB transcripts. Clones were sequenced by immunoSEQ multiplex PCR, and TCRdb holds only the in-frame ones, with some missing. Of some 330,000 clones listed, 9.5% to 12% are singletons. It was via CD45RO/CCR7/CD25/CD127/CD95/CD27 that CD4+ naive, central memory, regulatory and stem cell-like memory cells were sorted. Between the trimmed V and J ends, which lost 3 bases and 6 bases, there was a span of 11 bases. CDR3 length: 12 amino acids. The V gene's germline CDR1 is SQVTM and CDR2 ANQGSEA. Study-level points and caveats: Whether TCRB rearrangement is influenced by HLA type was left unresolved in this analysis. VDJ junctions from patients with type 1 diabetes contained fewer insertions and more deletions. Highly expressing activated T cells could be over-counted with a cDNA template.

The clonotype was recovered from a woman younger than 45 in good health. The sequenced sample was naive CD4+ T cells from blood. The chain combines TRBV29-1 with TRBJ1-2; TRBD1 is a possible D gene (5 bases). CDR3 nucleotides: TGCAGCGTTGAGGCAGGGTGGGATGGCTACACCTTC. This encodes CSVEAGWDGYTF.